Here is one TCR beta chain with its context. Germline V gene lookup returns CDR1 SGHTA and CDR2 FQGNSA. The V and J ends lost 3 bases and 6 bases respectively, with 12 bases between them. This CDR3 region has 13 residues. The data belong to a study of blood T cell repertoires in COVID-19. Study summary: Material from acute and convalescent COVID-19 was sourced from the United States, Italy and Spain.

Sequencing used immunoSEQ multiplex PCR; TCRdb keeps in-frame clones, though not all of them. The sample shows just over 150,000 clones, 70% to 90% of them seen only once. This sequence originates from a woman aged 50 to 60 who had recovered from COVID-19. V is TRBV7-2 and J is TRBJ2-7, with no clear D. The specimen was PBMCs or T cells enriched from blood (not recorded which). CDR3 in amino acids: CASSFLNPAEQYF. CDR3 sequence (DNA): TGTGCCAGCAGCTTCCTAAACCCTGCCGAGCAGTACTTC.